These T cell receptor beta chains were read from a single sample in a study of OX40 agonist ivuxolimab in advanced cancers. Data came from immunoSEQ multiplex PCR; TCRdb stores just in-frame clones and leaves some out. The sample holds roughly 15,000 clones, roughly four fifths seen once. Here the sequenced sample was CD4+ or CD8+ T cells sorted from blood, taken in a trial of the OX40 agonist ivuxolimab. These receptor sequences come from an adult with an advanced solid tumor such as melanoma, head and neck, liver or kidney cancer. The CDR3 runs from the conserved cysteine through the conserved F or W. Fields, in order: D gene, V gene, J gene, clone size, CDR3 protein, CDR3 DNA. D genes are given only for firm matches. Clone size is not always given. Where it is, it says once, few, many or a class for expanded clones.

>NA|TRBV5-1|TRBJ2-4|few
CASSSDRPGAKNIQYF
TGCGCCAGCAGCTCGGACAGACCAGGAGCCAAAAACATTCAGTACTTC
>NA|TRBV5-1|TRBJ2-7|NA
CASSPRDWSSYEQYF
TGCGCCAGCAGCCCCCGGGACTGGAGCTCCTACGAGCAGTACTTC
>TRBD2|TRBV7-2|TRBJ2-5|NA
CASSSSGSGETQYF
TGTGCCAGCAGCTCGAGCGGGAGTGGGGAGACCCAGTACTTC
>NA|TRBV5-6|TRBJ1-1|NA
CASSLGGLGNTEAFF
TGTGCCAGCAGCTTGGGGGGCCTAGGGAACACTGAAGCTTTCTTT
>TRBD2|TRBV4-1|TRBJ2-7|NA
CASSPSGLAGSYEQYF
TGCGCCAGCAGCCCATCCGGGTTAGCGGGAAGTTACGAGCAGTACTTC
>TRBD1|TRBV7-9|TRBJ1-2|NA
CASSLGTGEEDGYTF
TGTGCCAGCAGCTTAGGGACAGGGGAAGAAGATGGCTACACCTTC
>TRBD1|TRBV6-4|TRBJ2-4|NA
CASSDPGQGLAKNIQYF
TGTGCCAGCAGTGACCCTGGACAGGGACTAGCCAAAAACATTCAGTACTTC
>NA|TRBV28|TRBJ1-5|NA
CASSLAGTRNQPQHF
TGTGCCAGCAGTCTCGCCGGGACCCGCAATCAGCCCCAGCATTTT
>TRBD2|TRBV4-1|TRBJ2-1|NA
CASSRDSLAGAAGNEQFF
TGCGCCAGCAGCCGAGACAGTTTAGCGGGAGCTGCTGGCAATGAGCAGTTCTTC
>NA|TRBV14|TRBJ1-3|once
CASSQDIFGNTIYF
TGTGCCAGCAGCCAGGACATATTCGGAAACACCATATATTTT
>NA|TRBV7-6|TRBJ2-7|once
CASSLAQGDEQYF
TGTGCCAGCAGCTTAGCGCAGGGCGACGAGCAGTACTTC
>NA|TRBV6-4|TRBJ2-1|few
CASSDGKASYNEQFF
TGTGCCAGCAGTGACGGCAAAGCCTCCTACAATGAGCAGTTCTTC
>TRBD1|TRBV5-1|TRBJ1-3|once
CASSFGQGQDTIYF
TGCGCCAGCAGCTTCGGACAGGGGCAGGACACCATATATTTT
>NA|TRBV10-2|TRBJ2-7|NA
CASSGFYEQYF
TGCGCCAGCAGTGGGTTCTACGAGCAGTACTTC
>NA|TRBV2|TRBJ2-7|NA
CASPAPWGAKDEQYF
TGTGCCAGCCCCGCCCCCTGGGGGGCGAAGGACGAGCAGTACTTC
>TRBD2|TRBV6-5|TRBJ2-1|NA
CASRTSGSFREQFF
TGTGCCAGCAGAACTAGCGGATCCTTTAGGGAGCAGTTCTTC
>TRBD2|TRBV11-2|TRBJ2-1|NA
CASSYSAGGTYNEQFF
TGTGCCAGCAGCTACTCAGCGGGAGGGACCTACAATGAGCAGTTCTTC
>NA|TRBV27|TRBJ2-7|once
CASSVPPGYEQYF
TGTGCCAGCAGTGTCCCTCCCGGGTACGAGCAGTACTTC
>NA|TRBV13|TRBJ2-5|NA
CASSLIGTYKTQYF
TGTGCCAGCAGCTTAATCGGGACCTATAAGACCCAGTACTTC
>NA|TRBV4-3|TRBJ2-6|NA
CASSQDGVPLSGANVLTF
TGCGCCAGCAGCCAAGACGGGGTCCCTCTCTCGGGGGCCAACGTCCTGACTTTC
>NA|TRBV7-3|TRBJ2-1|NA
CASSLNVGYYNEQFF
TGTGCCAGCAGCTTAAACGTAGGCTACTACAATGAGCAGTTCTTC
>TRBD1|TRBV4-3|TRBJ2-3|NA
CASSQDSGQGTDTQYF
TGCGCCAGCAGCCAAGATTCGGGACAGGGCACAGATACGCAGTATTTT
>TRBD2|TRBV7-2|TRBJ2-5|NA
CASSLSSGSLQETQYF
TGTGCCAGCAGCTTAAGTAGCGGGAGCCTTCAAGAGACCCAGTACTTC
>NA|TRBV2|TRBJ2-5|NA
CASSVTREGEETQYF
TGTGCCAGCAGTGTGACTAGAGAGGGGGAGGAGACCCAGTACTTC
>NA|TRBV15|TRBJ2-1|few
CATSRESGYNEQFF
TGTGCCACCAGCAGAGAGAGTGGTTACAATGAGCAGTTCTTC
>NA|TRBV7-9|TRBJ1-2|few
CASSPRSGGYTF
TGTGCCAGCAGCCCCAGATCGGGGGGCTACACCTTC
>NA|TRBV7-9|TRBJ1-4|NA
CASSFGPVITTNEKLFF
TGTGCCAGCAGCTTCGGTCCTGTTATTACAACTAATGAAAAACTGTTTTTT
>NA|TRBV27|TRBJ2-7|NA
CASRPGALSSYEQYF
TGTGCCAGCAGGCCAGGGGCCTTGAGCTCCTACGAGCAGTACTTC
>NA|TRBV4-2|TRBJ1-5|few
CASSPFWGDEGNQPQHF
TGTGCCAGCAGCCCATTTTGGGGGGATGAGGGCAATCAGCCCCAGCATTTT
>TRBD1|TRBV5-1|TRBJ2-7|NA
CASSWTGNEQYF
TGCGCCAGCAGCTGGACAGGGAACGAGCAGTACTTC
>NA|TRBV7-9|TRBJ2-3|NA
CASSFPQGTDTQYF
TGTGCCAGCAGCTTCCCTCAGGGCACAGATACGCAGTATTTT
>NA|TRBV4-1|TRBJ2-2|NA
CASSPIQGSGELFF
TGCGCCAGCAGCCCAATCCAGGGTTCCGGGGAGCTGTTTTTT
>NA|TRBV1|TRBJ2-5|NA
CTSSLTGPRGTQYF
TGCACCAGCAGCCTCACGGGCCCCCGGGGGACCCAGTACTTC
>NA|TRBV5-8|TRBJ2-1|NA
CANRGRNYNEQFF
TGTGCCAACCGGGGACGGAACTACAATGAGCAGTTCTTC
>TRBD1|TRBV6-4|TRBJ2-3|NA
CASSFLTGAVDTQYF
TGTGCCAGCAGTTTTCTCACAGGGGCCGTGGATACGCAGTATTTT
>NA|TRBV28|TRBJ1-2|NA
CASSPVGIMGDHYGYTF
TGTGCCAGCAGCCCCGTCGGTATTATGGGGGACCACTATGGCTACACCTTC
>NA|TRBV4-3|TRBJ2-1|NA
CASSQDRSAYNEQFF
TGCGCCAGCAGCCAAGATCGATCAGCTTACAATGAGCAGTTCTTC
>TRBD1|TRBV7-9|TRBJ2-2|NA
CASSYNRGQSTGELFF
TGTGCCAGCAGCTACAACAGGGGGCAGAGCACCGGGGAGCTGTTTTTT
>TRBD2|TRBV7-3|TRBJ2-3|NA
CASSFGTSPTDTQYF
TGTGCCAGCAGCTTCGGGACTAGTCCGACAGATACGCAGTATTTT
>TRBD1|TRBV27|TRBJ2-1|NA
CASSLSIWDRGGDEQFF
TGTGCCAGCAGTTTATCAATTTGGGACAGGGGGGGCGATGAGCAGTTCTTC
>NA|TRBV11-3|TRBJ2-1|NA
CASSLDRNAEQFF
TGTGCCAGCAGCTTAGATAGAAATGCCGAGCAGTTCTTC
>NA|TRBV13|TRBJ2-5|NA
CASSLGMGGQETQYF
TGTGCCAGCAGCTTAGGCATGGGGGGTCAAGAGACCCAGTACTTC
>TRBD1|TRBV4-2|TRBJ2-1|NA
CASNLEIGTDNEQFF
TGTGCCAGCAACCTTGAGATCGGGACAGACAATGAGCAGTTCTTC
>TRBD1|TRBV2|TRBJ1-4|NA
CANNEGARKLFF
TGTGCCAACAATGAGGGGGCGAGAAAACTGTTTTTT
>NA|TRBV19|TRBJ1-2|NA
CAAKGGHGYTF
TGTGCCGCCAAAGGGGGGCATGGCTACACCTTC
>NA|TRBV12-5|TRBJ2-2|NA
CASGSHTGELFF
TGTGCTAGTGGCTCCCACACCGGGGAGCTGTTTTTT
>NA|TRBV9|TRBJ2-5|NA
CASSAEMQSRSRAQYF
TGTGCCAGCAGCGCTGAAATGCAGTCACGGTCGCGAGCCCAGTACTTC
>NA|TRBV27|TRBJ2-7|NA
CASMTVGTVYEQYF
TGTGCCAGCATGACGGTCGGGACGGTCTACGAGCAGTACTTC
>TRBD2|TRBV23-1|TRBJ2-7|NA
CASSQIRTSGSGSYEQYF
TGCGCCAGCAGTCAAATACGGACTAGCGGGAGCGGGTCCTACGAGCAGTACTTC